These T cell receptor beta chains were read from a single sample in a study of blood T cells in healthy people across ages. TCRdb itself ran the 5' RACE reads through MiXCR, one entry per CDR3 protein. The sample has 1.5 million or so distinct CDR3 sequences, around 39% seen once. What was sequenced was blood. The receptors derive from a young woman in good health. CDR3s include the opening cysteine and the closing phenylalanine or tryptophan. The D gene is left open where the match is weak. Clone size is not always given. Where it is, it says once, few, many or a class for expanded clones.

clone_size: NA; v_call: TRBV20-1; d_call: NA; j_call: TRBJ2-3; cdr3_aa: CSAIGLNTDTQYF; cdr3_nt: TGCAGTGCTATTGGGCTTAACACAGATACGCAGTATTTT
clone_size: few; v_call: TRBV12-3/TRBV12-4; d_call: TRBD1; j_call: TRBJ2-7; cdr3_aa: CASSPSTGNRYEQYF; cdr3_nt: TGTGCCAGCAGTCCATCGACAGGGAATCGCTACGAGCAGTACTTC
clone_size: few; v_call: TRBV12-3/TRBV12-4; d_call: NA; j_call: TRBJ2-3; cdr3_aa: CASSLEADYRADTQYF; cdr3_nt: TGTGCCAGCAGTTTAGAAGCAGACTATCGAGCAGATACGCAGTATTTT
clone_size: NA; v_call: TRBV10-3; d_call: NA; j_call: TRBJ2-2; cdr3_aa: CAMSTSEDTGKLFF; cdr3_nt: TGTGCCATGTCTACCAGCGAAGACACCGGGAAGCTGTTTTTT
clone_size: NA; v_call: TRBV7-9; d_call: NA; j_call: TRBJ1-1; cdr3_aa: CASSSYGNTEAFF; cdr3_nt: TGTGCCAGCAGCTCATACGGGAACACTGAAGCTTTCTTT
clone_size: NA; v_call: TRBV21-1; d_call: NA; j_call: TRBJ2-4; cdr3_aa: CASSKALGREENIQYF; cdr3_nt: TGTGCCAGCAGCAAAGCGCTGGGGAGGGAGGAAAACATTCAGTACTTC
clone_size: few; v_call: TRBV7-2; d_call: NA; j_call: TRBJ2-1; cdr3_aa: CASSDDSAAPYNEQFF; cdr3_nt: TGTGCCAGCAGCGACGACAGTGCGGCGCCCTACAATGAGCAGTTCTTC
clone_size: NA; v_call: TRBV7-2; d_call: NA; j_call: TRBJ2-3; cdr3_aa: CASSTASVPTDTQYF; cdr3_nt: TGTGCCAGCAGCACAGCTAGCGTCCCCACAGATACGCAGTATTTT
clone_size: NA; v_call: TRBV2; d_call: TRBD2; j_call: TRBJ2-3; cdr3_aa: CAGRLAGSTDTQYF; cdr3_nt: TGTGCCGGACGACTAGCGGGTAGCACAGATACGCAGTATTTT
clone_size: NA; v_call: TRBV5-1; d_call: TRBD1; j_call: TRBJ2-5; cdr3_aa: CASSLGGQGKETQYF; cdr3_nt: TGCGCCAGCAGCTTGGGGGGACAGGGGAAGGAGACCCAGTACTTC
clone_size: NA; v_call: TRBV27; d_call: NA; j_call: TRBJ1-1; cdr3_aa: CASSFRRTNTEAFF; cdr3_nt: TGTGCCAGCAGTTTCCGGCGGACGAACACTGAAGCTTTCTTT
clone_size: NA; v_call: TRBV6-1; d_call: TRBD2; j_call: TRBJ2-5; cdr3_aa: CASDLAGGPETQYF; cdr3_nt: TGTGCCAGTGACCTAGCGGGAGGGCCGGAGACCCAGTACTTC
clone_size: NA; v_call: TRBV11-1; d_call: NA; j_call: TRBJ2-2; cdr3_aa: CASSLAFGGELFF; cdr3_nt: TGTGCCAGCAGCTTAGCCTTCGGCGGGGAGCTGTTTTTT
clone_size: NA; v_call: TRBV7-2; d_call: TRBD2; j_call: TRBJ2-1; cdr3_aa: CASSPHSGRARNEQFF; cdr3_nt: TGTGCCAGCAGCCCACATAGCGGGAGGGCCCGCAATGAGCAGTTCTTC
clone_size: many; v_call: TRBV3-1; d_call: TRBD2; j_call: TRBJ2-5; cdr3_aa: CASSQQTSGRGETQYF; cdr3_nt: TGTGCCAGCAGCCAGCAGACTAGCGGGAGGGGGGAGACCCAGTACTTC
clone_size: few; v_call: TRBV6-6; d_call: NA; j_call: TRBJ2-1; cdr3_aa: CASSSVDEQFF; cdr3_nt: TGTGCCAGCAGTTCCGTCGATGAGCAGTTCTTC
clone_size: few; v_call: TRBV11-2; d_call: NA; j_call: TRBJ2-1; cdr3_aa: CASSLDMRNEQFF; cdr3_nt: TGTGCCAGCAGCTTAGATATGCGGAATGAGCAGTTCTTC
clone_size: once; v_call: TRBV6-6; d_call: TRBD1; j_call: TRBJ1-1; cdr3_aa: CASLGRDRANTEAFF; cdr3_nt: TGTGCCAGCCTGGGACGGGACAGGGCCAACACTGAAGCTTTCTTT
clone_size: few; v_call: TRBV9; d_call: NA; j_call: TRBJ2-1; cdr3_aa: CASSSGTLRNEQFF; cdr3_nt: TGTGCCAGCAGCTCCGGGACCCTTCGGAATGAGCAGTTCTTC
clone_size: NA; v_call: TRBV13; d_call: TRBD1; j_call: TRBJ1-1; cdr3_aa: CASSFQGVGHRDEAFF; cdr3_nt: TGTGCCAGCAGCTTCCAGGGGGTGGGACACCGTGATGAAGCTTTCTTT
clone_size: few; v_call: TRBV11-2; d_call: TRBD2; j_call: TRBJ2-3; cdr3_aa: CASSLNSGGPTDTQYF; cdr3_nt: TGTGCCAGCAGCCTCAATAGCGGGGGGCCCACAGATACGCAGTATTTT
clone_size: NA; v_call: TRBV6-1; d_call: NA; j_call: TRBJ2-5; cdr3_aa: CASSERGREEETQYF; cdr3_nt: TGTGCCAGCAGTGAACGGGGTAGAGAGGAGGAGACCCAGTACTTC
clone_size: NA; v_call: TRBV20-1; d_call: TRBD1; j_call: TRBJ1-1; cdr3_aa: CSATTWDRGNSEAFF; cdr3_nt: TGCAGTGCTACCACATGGGACAGGGGGAACTCTGAAGCTTTCTTT
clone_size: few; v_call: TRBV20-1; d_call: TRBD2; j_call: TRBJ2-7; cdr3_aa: CSASRLGTSGVWEQYF; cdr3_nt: TGCAGTGCTTCAAGATTAGGGACTAGCGGGGTGTGGGAGCAGTACTTC
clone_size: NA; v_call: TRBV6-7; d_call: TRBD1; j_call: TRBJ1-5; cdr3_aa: CASSYRGQGACSSNQPQHF; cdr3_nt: TGTGCCAGCAGTTACCGTGGACAGGGAGCCTGCTCTAGCAATCAGCCCCAGCATTTT
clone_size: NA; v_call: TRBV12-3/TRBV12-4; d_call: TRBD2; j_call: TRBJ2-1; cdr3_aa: CASSFVTSGAYNEQFF; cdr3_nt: TGTGCCAGCAGTTTCGTGACTAGCGGCGCCTACAATGAGCAGTTCTTC
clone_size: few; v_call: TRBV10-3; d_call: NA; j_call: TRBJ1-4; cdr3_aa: CAISESFFAGDEKLFF; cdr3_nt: TGTGCCATCAGTGAGTCGTTTTTCGCAGGGGATGAAAAACTGTTTTTT
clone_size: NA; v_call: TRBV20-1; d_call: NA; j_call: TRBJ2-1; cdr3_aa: CSARDVPEQFF; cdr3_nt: TGCAGTGCTAGAGATGTTCCCGAGCAGTTCTTC
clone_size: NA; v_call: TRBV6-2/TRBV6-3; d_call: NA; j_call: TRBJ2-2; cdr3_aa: CASIPLGVMDTGELFF; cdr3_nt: TGTGCCAGCATCCCATTGGGGGTCATGGACACCGGGGAGCTGTTTTTT
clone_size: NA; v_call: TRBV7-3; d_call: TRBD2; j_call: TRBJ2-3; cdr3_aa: CASSSYRERGGFDTQYF; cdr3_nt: TGTGCCAGCAGCTCCTACCGGGAGCGGGGGGGCTTTGATACGCAGTATTTT
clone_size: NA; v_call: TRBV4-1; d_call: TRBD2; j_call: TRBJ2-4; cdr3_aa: CASSHPAGGSLAKNIQYF; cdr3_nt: TGCGCCAGCAGCCACCCAGCGGGGGGGTCTCTAGCCAAAAACATTCAGTACTTC
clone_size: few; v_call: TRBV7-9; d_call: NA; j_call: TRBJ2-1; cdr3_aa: CASSLRSRDEQFF; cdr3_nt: TGTGCCAGCAGCTTAAGGTCCCGGGATGAGCAGTTCTTC
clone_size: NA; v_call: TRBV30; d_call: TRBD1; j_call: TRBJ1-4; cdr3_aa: CAWAGGINEKLFF; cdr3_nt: TGTGCCTGGGCAGGGGGCATCAATGAAAAACTGTTTTTT
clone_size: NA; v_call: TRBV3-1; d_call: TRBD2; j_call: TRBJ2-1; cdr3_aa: CASSQDSREVHEQFF; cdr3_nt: TGTGCCAGCAGCCAAGATTCGCGGGAGGTGCATGAGCAGTTCTTC
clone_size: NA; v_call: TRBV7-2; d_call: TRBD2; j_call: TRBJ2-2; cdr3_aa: CASSLKILAGALLNTGELFF; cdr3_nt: TGTGCCAGCAGCTTAAAGATCCTAGCGGGGGCCCTCCTGAACACCGGGGAACTGTTTTTT
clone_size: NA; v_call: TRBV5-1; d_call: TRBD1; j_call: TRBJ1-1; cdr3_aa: CASSSVTTGLNTEAFF; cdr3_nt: TGCGCCAGCAGCTCGGTGACGACAGGGTTGAACACTGAAGCTTTCTTT
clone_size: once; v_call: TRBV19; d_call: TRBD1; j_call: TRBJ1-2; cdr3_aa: CASTRNEGGPSGYTF; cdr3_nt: TGTGCCAGTACTCGAAACGAAGGGGGCCCTAGTGGCTACACCTTC
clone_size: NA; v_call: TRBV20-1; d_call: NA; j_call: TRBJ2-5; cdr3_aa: CSARDLRAQETQYF; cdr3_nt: TGCAGTGCTAGAGATCTCAGGGCCCAAGAGACCCAGTACTTC
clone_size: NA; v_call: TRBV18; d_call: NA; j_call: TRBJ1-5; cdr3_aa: CASSPQVGDQPQHF; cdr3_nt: TGTGCCAGCTCACCGCAGGTAGGCGATCAGCCCCAGCATTTT
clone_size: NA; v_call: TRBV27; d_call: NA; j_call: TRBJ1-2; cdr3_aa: CASSLGQTHYGYTF; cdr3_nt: TGTGCCAGCAGCTTAGGACAGACGCACTATGGCTACACCTTC
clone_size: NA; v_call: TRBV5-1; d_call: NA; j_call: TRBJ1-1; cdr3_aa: CASSLAGGIGTEAFF; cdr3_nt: TGCGCCAGCAGCTTGGCCGGGGGGATCGGCACTGAAGCTTTCTTT
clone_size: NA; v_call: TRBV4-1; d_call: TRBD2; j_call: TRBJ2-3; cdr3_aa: CASSQSPSGGADTQYF; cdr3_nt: TGCGCCAGCAGCCAGTCCCCTAGCGGGGGGGCAGATACGCAGTATTTT